These 27 T cell receptor beta chains were sequenced from one sample in a study of T-cell reconstitution after alpha-beta-depleted transplantation in children. Unique molecular identifiers were incorporated into the prepared TCRbeta library. One entry per CDR3 protein results from TCRdb running MiXCR on the PCR reads. The sample comprises roughly 170,000 distinct CDR3 sequences, about 6.3% of which are singletons, and about 2.9% rests with the top ten. The sample here was PBMCs from the stem cell graft donor, taken from the stem cell graft. The receptors here all came from a human donor who donated a stem cell graft to a child with Wiskott-Aldrich syndrome.

This clonotype has a count of ten or more. The rearrangement joins TRBV20-1 to TRBJ2-1, with 8 bases identical to TRBD2. CDR3 length: 13 amino acids. Germline V gene lookup returns CDR1 DFQATT and CDR2 SNEGSKA (reference sequence). Trimming took 6 bases from V and 11 from J; bases not matched to a gene: 12. The CDR3 sequence: CSADRTSGEKQFF. The CDR3 bases are TGCAGTGCCGACAGAACTAGCGGAGAAAAGCAGTTCTTC.

This clonotype was recorded a few times. This chain joins TRBV25-1 and TRBJ2-1, with 10 bases fitting TRBD1. The CDR3 is 13 residues long. The germline CDR1 and CDR2 sequences are MGHDK and SYGVNS. J gave up 12 bases and V 4 bases, and 6 bases lay outside the gene matches. The CDR3 nucleotides are TGTGCCAGCAGTGGGACAGGGGGAAGGGGGCAGTTCTTC. It is translated as CASSGTGGRGQFF.

This clonotype was recorded at least ten times. J is TRBJ2-3 and V is TRBV10-3; D remains ambiguous. Trimming took off 8 bases at V and 2 bases at J, with 2 bases between the two ends. Germline V gene sequence: CDR1 ENHRY, CDR2 SYGVKD. This CDR3 is built from 10 residues. CDR3: CAIATDTQYF. The CDR3 coding sequence is TGTGCCATCGCCACAGATACGCAGTATTTT.

This clonotype was observed many times. The rearrangement joins TRBV20-1 to TRBJ1-5, with 7 positions matching TRBD1. The germline gives CDR1 DFQATT, CDR2 SNEGSKA (reference sequence). This CDR3 is 15 amino acids long. V lost 0 bases to trimming and J lost 4 bases; unmatched junction nucleotides: 6. The CDR3 coding sequence is TGCAGTGCTAGAGATATAGGACAGGATAATCAGCCCCAGCATTTT. Translating gives CSARDIGQDNQPQHF.

This clonotype was observed many times. This chain uses TRBV9 with TRBJ2-1; TRBD2 matches 8 bases. CDR1 SGDLS and CDR2 YYNGEE come from the germline V gene. The V segment lost 2 bases and the J segment 9 bases; nucleotides outside the gene matches: 10. The CDR3 contains 15 residues. CDR3 residues: CASSVSGTTGGEQFF. The DNA of the CDR3 is TGTGCCAGCAGCGTTAGCGGGACTACGGGGGGTGAGCAGTTCTTC.

In this sample, this clonotype turned up many times. The chain recombines TRBV27 with TRBJ2-7, with 10 bases identical to TRBD1. J lost 7 bases, V lost 4 bases, and 10 bases had no gene match. CDR3 length: 15 residues. Germline CDR1 and CDR2: MNHEY and SMNVEV (reference sequence). CDR3 residues: CASSWGGTGVGEQYF. CDR3 bases: TGTGCCAGCAGTTGGGGTGGGACAGGGGTCGGTGAGCAGTACTTC.

This clonotype occurred many times. The rearrangement uses TRBV28 and TRBJ1-6, with 7 bases aligning to TRBD1. The CDR3 spans 17 residues. CDR1 is MDHEN, CDR2 SYDVKM, per germline. V dropped 5 bases and J dropped 7; count of bases not matched to a gene: 14. DNA of the CDR3: TGTGCCAGCAGTGCGGCCGTTCGCGACAGGGTAAATTCACCCCTCCACTTT. Its translation is CASSAAVRDRVNSPLHF.

The chain has TRBV20-1 and TRBJ2-5; possible D gene TRBD2, 7 bases. In germline, CDR1 is DFQATT, CDR2 SNEGSKA (reference sequence). This CDR3 contains 15 residues. V lost 5 bases to trimming and J lost 0 bases, with 16 bases between them. CDR3: CSAPRGGFNQETQYF. CDR3 nucleotides: TGCAGTGCTCCCAGGGGAGGGTTTAACCAAGAGACCCAGTACTTC.

This clonotype has a count of ten or more. This chain connects TRBV6-5 to TRBJ1-1, with D tentatively TRBD1 (5 bases). Trimming took off 0 bases at V and 0 bases at J, with 5 bases between the two ends. This CDR3 region has 14 residues. The germline V gene has CDR1 MNHEY and CDR2 SVGAGI. The CDR3: CASSYSTVNTEAFF. DNA of the CDR3: TGTGCCAGCAGTTACTCGACAGTGAACACTGAAGCTTTCTTT.

This clonotype has a count of ten or more. The V call is TRBV10-1, the J call TRBJ2-1; D possibly uses TRBD1 or TRBD2 (5 bases each). Germline V gene data show CDR1 as WNHNN and CDR2 as SYGVQD (reference sequence). Trimming left V 0 bases short and J 13 bases short, with 16 bases between. The CDR3 extends over 14 amino acids. The CDR3 region has the DNA TGCGCCAGCAGTGAGTCCCTGGGGACGAGCCCCCAGTTCTTC. Its translation: CASSESLGTSPQFF.

This clonotype has at least ten counts. The chain employs TRBV24-1 and TRBJ2-1, with 11 bases matching TRBD2. The CDR3 runs to 17 residues. Germline V gene data show CDR1 as KGHDR and CDR2 as SFDVKD. Trimming at V came to 3 bases and at J to 4 bases, leaving 7 bases not matched to a gene. The DNA for the CDR3 is TGTGCCACCAGTGATCTGGGGACTAGCGGCCAATACAATGAGCAGTTCTTC. It yields the protein CATSDLGTSGQYNEQFF.

This clonotype came up a few times. The rearrangement uses TRBV18 and TRBJ1-5; 8 bases fit TRBD1. CDR1 KGHSH and CDR2 LQKENI come from the germline V gene. This CDR3 contains 17 residues. The V and J ends lost 1 base and 4 bases, in that order; junction bases with no gene match: 9. CDR3 DNA: TGTGCCAGCTCACCACGGCAGGGGGCAGGGGGAAATCAGCCCCAGCATTTT. Translating gives CASSPRQGAGGNQPQHF.

V gene TRBV5-3 combines with J gene TRBJ2-7; possibly TRBD1 or TRBD2 for D (5 bases each). TRBV5-3 belongs to the ORF category, with a function that is uncertain. The V end was cut by 8 bases, the J end by 2 bases, with 14 bases between. The CDR3 totals 13 residues. This chain's CDR3 is CARGPALPYEQYF. CDR3 nucleotide sequence: TGTGCCAGGGGACCCGCGCTCCCCTACGAGCAGTACTTC.

This clonotype was picked up many times. The genes are TRBV20-1 and TRBJ2-3, with a possible D match to TRBD2 (5 bases). This CDR3 has 13 residues. V was pared by 6 bases and J by 0 bases, with 10 bases between. Germline CDR1 and CDR2: DFQATT and SNEGSKA (reference sequence). The CDR3 here is CSAPGGSTDTQYF. CDR3 coding DNA: TGCAGTGCCCCGGGCGGGAGCACAGATACGCAGTATTTT.

This clonotype has a count of ten or more. This chain connects TRBV5-1 to TRBJ1-1; 8 bases agree with TRBD1. V shed 4 bases, J shed 3 bases, and the junction held 8 bases outside the gene matches. The CDR3 covers 15 residues. CDR1 and CDR2 (germline): SGHRS, YFSETQ. The CDR3 spells CASSPRMTGDTEAFF. In DNA, the CDR3 is TGCGCCAGCAGCCCACGAATGACAGGGGACACTGAAGCTTTCTTT. Drawing the rest from reference TRBV5-1 and TRBJ1-1, the complete variable domain is KAGVTQTPRYLIKTRGQQVTLSCSPISGHRSVSWYQQTPGQGLQFLFEYFSETQRNKGNFPGRFSGRQFSNSRSEMNVSTLELGDSALYLCASSPRMTGDTEAFFGQGTRLTVV.

J is TRBJ1-1 and V is TRBV18; D is uncertain. V lost 6 bases and J 5 bases, leaving 13 bases between the germline ends. Germline V CDR1 and CDR2: KGHSH, LQKENI. The CDR3 contains 13 residues. CDR3 DNA: TGTGCCAGCTCTCCCATAGGGAGGACTGAAGCTTTCTTT. It encodes CASSPIGRTEAFF. Based on the CDR3 plus reference TRBV18 and TRBJ1-1, the full variable domain is NAGVMQNPRHLVRRRGQEARLRCSPMKGHSHVYWYRQLPEEGLKFMVYLQKENIIDESGMPKERFSAEFPKEGPSILRIQQVVRGDSAAYFCASSPIGRTEAFFGQGTRLTVV.

The table lists this clonotype with many counts. The chain carries TRBV12-3 or TRBV12-4 and TRBJ2-6, with D possibly called TRBD1 or TRBD2 (7 bases each). Trimming took 2 bases from V and 4 from J, leaving 12 bases between them. The CDR3 loop spans 16 amino acids. CDR3 protein: CASSLTRGGGANVLTF. DNA for the CDR3: TGTGCCAGCAGTTTAACCAGGGGGGGAGGGGCCAACGTCCTGACTTTC.

Many counts were recorded for this clonotype. The chain is built from TRBV12-3 or TRBV12-4 and TRBJ1-5; D remains ambiguous. The CDR3 runs 15 residues. V gave up 3 bases and J gave up 1 base, with 10 bases separating them. CDR3 amino acids: CASSLARGSNQPQHF. The CDR3 nucleotides read TGTGCCAGCAGTTTGGCCCGGGGAAGCAATCAGCCCCAGCATTTT.

This clonotype appeared many times. The CDR3: CASSSIDKNTEAFF. CDR3 in DNA: TGTGCCAGCAGTTCCATCGACAAGAACACTGAAGCTTTCTTT. J is TRBJ1-1 and V is TRBV12-3 or TRBV12-4; no definite D call. The CDR3 covers 14 residues. Deletions cut 4 bases from V and 1 base from J, with 10 bases between.

There are many counts of this clonotype. Written as DNA, the CDR3 is TGCAGCGTTGAGTTGGACAGGGGGACTTACGAGCAGTACTTC. Amino acid sequence: CSVELDRGTYEQYF. This rearrangement joins TRBV29-1 to TRBJ2-7, with 10 bases identical to TRBD1. V shed 3 bases, J shed 4 bases, and the junction held 6 bases outside the gene matches. The CDR3 contains 14 residues. CDR1 and CDR2 from the germline V gene are SQVTM and ANQGSEA.

Many counts were recorded for this clonotype. The rearrangement links TRBV6-1 to TRBJ2-7; D gene unclear. CDR1 and CDR2 (germline): MNHNS, SASEGT. This CDR3 has 13 amino acids. Trimming shortened V by 4 bases and J by 0 bases, and 7 bases separated the two germline ends. Here the CDR3 reads CASSGALSYEQYF. The CDR3 DNA sequence: TGTGCCAGCAGTGGGGCCCTCTCCTACGAGCAGTACTTC.

In this sample, this clonotype turned up many times. The chain employs TRBV12-3 or TRBV12-4 and TRBJ2-7; TRBD2 might be the D (6 bases). Trimming stripped 6 bases from V and 1 base from J, with 13 bases between. This CDR3 contains 14 residues. The CDR3 DNA sequence: TGTGCCAGCAGCCGCGGGACGGTTTCCTACGAGCAGTACTTC. It codes for CASSRGTVSYEQYF.

The rearrangement links TRBV7-6 to TRBJ2-7, with 7 nucleotides matching TRBD2. The length of the CDR3 is 14 residues. Germline CDR1 reads SGHVS; CDR2 reads FNYEAQ. The ends lost 5 bases at V and 6 bases at J; junction bases unmatched: 10. CDR3 nucleotide sequence: TGTGCCAGCAGCCCGGGGCGGGGGTCTGGCGAGCAGTACTTC. Translated: CASSPGRGSGEQYF.

At least ten counts were recorded for this clonotype. The chain carries TRBV20-1 and TRBJ2-3; the D is unclear. CDR1 is DFQATT and CDR2 is SNEGSKA in the germline V gene (reference sequence). Trimming stripped 6 bases from V and 6 bases from J, with 10 bases between. The CDR3 totals 11 residues. The CDR3 bases are TGCAGTGCGAGCCAGGTGGATACGCAGTATTTT. This sequence encodes CSASQVDTQYF.

This clonotype showed up many times. The chain has TRBV7-2 and TRBJ2-5, with 12 bases fitting TRBD2. The germline CDR1 and CDR2 sequences are SGHTA and FQGNSA. The CDR3 contains 16 residues. V shed 1 base and J 5 bases; nucleotides not matched to a gene: 5. The DNA of the CDR3 is TGTGCCAGCAGCTTAGAACTAGCGGGGGGTTGGGAGACCCAGTACTTC. Residues: CASSLELAGGWETQYF.

V and J are TRBV30 and TRBJ2-7; weak D call: TRBD1 (6 bases). CDR3 length: 15 amino acids. V lost 3 bases, J lost 0 bases, and 15 bases lay in between. The V gene's germline CDR1 is GTSNPN and CDR2 SVGIG (reference sequence). The CDR3: CAWRSGTRSSYEQYF. CDR3 sequence (DNA): TGTGCCTGGAGATCCGGGACACGGAGCTCCTACGAGCAGTACTTC.

V usage is TRBV7-8 and J usage is TRBJ2-1; either TRBD1 or TRBD2 may supply D (5 bases each). The V and J ends lost 4 bases and 0 bases respectively, with 16 bases between them. CDR1 is SGHVS and CDR2 is FQNEAQ in the germline V gene. The CDR3 loop spans 17 amino acids. The CDR3 DNA reads as TGTGCCAGCAGCTCCCAGGGAGCGAGAAGCTCCTACAATGAGCAGTTCTTC. It yields the protein CASSSQGARSSYNEQFF.